This TCR beta chain was found in a study of T cells after yellow fever vaccination (dated by TCRdb to the late 2010s). About the study as a whole: The SMART-Seq v4 Ultra Low Input RNA kit was used to prepare libraries from fractions with low cell numbers. Two healthy male donors, one aged 18 to 30 and one aged 30 to 39 years, were included in the cohort. Blood was collected at multiple timepoints before and after primary and secondary immunization, and bulk PBMC replicates and cell subsets were isolated. To track T-cell clones before and after primary and booster YFV17D yellow fever vaccination, bulk TCR alpha and beta repertoires were sequenced longitudinally.

CDR1 SGHKS and CDR2 YYEKEE are derived from the germline V gene (reference sequence). V is pared back by 0 bases and J by 4 bases, with 16 bases lying between the germline termini. Including the terminal cysteine and phenylalanine, the CDR3 comprises 16 residues. This entry keeps only the CDR3 DNA: 48 bases, framed from base 1. TCRdb shows the sequencer as Illumina NovaSeq 6000. Synthesis of TCR cDNA relied on 5'RACE template switching, a step that introduced a universal primer site along with unique molecular identifiers. cDNA synthesis was primed from both the TCR alpha and TCR beta constant segments. Library amplification involved two PCR steps, and the second step added sample barcodes and sequencing adapters. Libraries were sequenced on Illumina HiSeq 2500 (2x100 bp) or NovaSeq (2x150 bp). The paper's data handling went like this. MIGEC was used to demultiplex reads and collapse the reads into UMI consensus sequences, and MiXCR was used for V(D)J alignment. Clonotypes responding to the vaccine were identified with edgeR on replicate PBMC samples, with the criteria of FDR below 0.01 and a log2 fold change above 5 up to day 15. Bulk clonotypes were assigned CD4 or CD8 identity according to which sequenced CD4 or CD8 repertoire held them at higher abundance. TCRdb redid the processing of the public reads, applying fastp at Q25 and MiXCR, and retained in-frame beta chains. Every distinct CDR3 protein forms one entry, paired with its most common genes and DNA. Here the V and J calls rest on TCRdb's processing, not on the authors' analysis. Across this sample there are some 320,000 distinct CDR3 sequences, with about 4% seen only once. The top ten hold just under 25% of the sample.

Study-wide findings and limitations: A small fraction of clonotypes appeared in both the CD4 and CD8 compartments, likely as a result of convergent recombination. Because the study included only a couple of donors, the extent to which the findings can be generalized is limited. Most clones expanded after primary vaccination were re-detected after the booster (almost 98% of CD4 and about 88% of CD8), suggesting broad memory maintenance. Because abundant contaminating clonotypes from the bulk population could be contained in FACS-sorted repertoires, computational filtering was required. The secondary T-cell response was weaker than the primary response but faster, peaking on day 5 instead of day 15.

The sample's treatment or condition label, decoded: live attenuated yellow fever vaccine strain. At each blood-draw timepoint, two biological replicates of bulk PBMCs were obtained. A standard Ficoll-Paque protocol was used to isolate PBMCs from peripheral blood. TriZol was used to extract RNA from bulk PBMCs, CD4 and CD8 fractions, and dextramer-positive and dextramer-negative fractions. The table lists this clonotype with a few counts. What this receptor recognizes is not known. Base qualities are not recorded, but no much larger clone differs from it by a single base. The V gene is TRBV5-5 and the J gene is TRBJ2-5; TRBD2 is perhaps the D gene, given 7 matching bases. The source was PBMCs, collected 5 days after the yellow fever booster vaccination. This sequence was found in a man younger than 35 who received the YFV17D yellow fever vaccine. The DNA sequence is TGTGCCAGCAGCTTGGTAACGGGGGGCGCGGGAGAGACCCAGTACTTC. This translates into CASSLVTGGAGETQYF.